What follows describes a single T cell receptor beta chain. The specificity of this receptor is unknown. Qualities for individual bases were not recorded, and no much larger clone is one base off. The donors were healthy, HIV-negative adults with no recently reported acute infections or vaccinations. Every donor was a Caucasian adult living in Nashville, Tennessee, USA. CD4+ T cells were enriched by magnetic negative selection; naive cells were then positively selected on CD45RA, and the negative fraction formed the memory subset. Blood was collected by leukapheresis, and PBMCs were isolated by Ficoll-Histopaque density gradient centrifugation and then cryopreserved in liquid nitrogen vapor phase. Analytical flow cytometry was used to check the purity and quantity of each magnetically sorted T cell population. Genomic DNA was isolated from each sorted fraction and quantified by UV absorbance on a Nanodrop 2000c.

This sample is drawn from a study of shared clonotypes between healthy human individuals (dated by TCRdb to about 2020). In terms of the full investigation: A couple of women and a few men aged 18 to 49 years were included in the cohort. Leukapheresis yielded between about 0.85 and 10 billion PBMCs per donor. To increase sequencing depth and limit assay-specific biases, different laboratories used diverse techniques to prepare libraries and sequence TCR repertoires. For each donor, CD4 naive and CD4 memory were each given three plates, CD8 naive was given two plates, and CD8 memory was given one plate. To estimate repertoire size and how much clonotypes are shared between individuals, the study performed deep sequencing of blood TCR repertoires from about five healthy adults.

Using the deep immunoSEQ assay, multiplex PCR amplified TCR CDR3 regions from genomic DNA. Extracted genomic DNA from each cell subset was distributed evenly across all wells of several immunoSEQ 96-well plates, and each plate was treated as a replicate. For sorted subsets, approximately 210 ng of genomic DNA, equivalent to around 31,000 T cell genomes, went into each replicate PCR. Purified libraries were measured with a Qubit 3.0 fluorometer, size-checked on a Bioanalyzer 2100, and measured again with the KAPA Library Quantification kit. A separate single-read 150-cycle Illumina NextSeq 550 flow cell was used to sequence each immunoSEQ 96-well plate. On the authors' methods: Because the immunoSEQ output held only junctional sequences and lacked quality scores, the filtering could not match the filtering applied to full-length reads. To assign V/J genes and CDR3, sequences were annotated using PyIR, a Python wrapper for IgBLAST v1.9, with IMGT germline references. Reads were removed for weak V/J assignments (E-value above 1e-6), missing CDR3, stop codons, out-of-frame junctions, or ambiguous translated residues. V3J clonotypes were defined by identical inferred V gene, J gene, and CDR3 amino acid sequence. Percentage overlap between repertoires was computed as shared unique clonotypes divided by the size of the smaller repertoire. RTK rarefaction, the Chao1 estimator, and Recon v2.1 estimates of unobserved clonotypes were used to assess repertoire richness. Generation probabilities for all TCRbeta clonotypes obtained by the gDNA method from a handful of donors were computed using OLGA. In TCRdb, the immuneACCESS table is reduced to in-frame sequences with V and J assigned. These tables do not hold every clone; where another copy was compared, an unresolved V gene accounts for under half, and the others remain unexplained. The DNA was the basis for D and trimming; V, J and clone size are from that table. The sample includes about 680,000 clones, with around three quarters observed a single time. The top ten clonotypes cover around 1.7% of the sample.

Trimming takes 4 bases from V and 4 bases from J, and the germline ends sit 20 bases apart. Counted from cysteine to phenylalanine, this CDR3 has 16 amino acids. The only DNA kept is the CDR3, 48 bases in frame from the first base. CDR1 MDHEN and CDR2 SYDVKM were looked up in the germline V gene. The investigation overall reported the following: Clonotypes shared by all four sorted-subset donors showed higher generation probabilities than non-shared clonotypes. Rarefaction of sorted-subset datasets indicated incomplete sequencing despite the large sequencing depth. Roughly 5% of naive CD4, around 4% of naive CD8, approximately 2% of memory CD4, and approximately 0.39% of memory CD8 clonotypes were shared across several donors. Sampling was restricted to blood, and TCR repertoires in tissues likely differ from the TCR repertoires found in blood. Based on pairwise subsampling, the degree of clonotype sharing among donors was expected to be affected by sequencing depth. Estimated clonotype richness was generally larger for naive than for memory subsets. The genetic and exposure-history diversity represented was limited by the small number of donors.

This receptor was identified in a woman in her 30s in good health. The V and J genes are TRBV28 and TRBJ2-7; matching of 6 bases hints at TRBD2 as the D gene. The sequenced material came from memory CD4+ T cells sorted from blood. Read against the paper, the sample's cell subset or site label means: CD45RA-negative fraction. The nucleotides are TGTGCCAGCAGTTCCCCGGGTGGCGGGATAGCGTACGAGCAGTACTTC. Its amino acids are CASSSPGGGIAYEQYF.